These 32 T cell receptor beta chains share one sample of origin, sequenced in a study of T cells of healthy individuals. Using its own MiXCR run on the 5' RACE reads, TCRdb lists one record per CDR3 protein. The repertoire consists of over 95,000 distinct CDR3 sequences, with roughly a sixth occurring once and the leading ten covering 6.2%. All receptors derive from a human donor in good health.

This clonotype was observed at least ten times. CDR3 protein: CASSPKTGRRKLFF. CDR3 nucleotide sequence: TGTGCCAGCAGCCCCAAAACTGGACGAAGGAAACTGTTTTTT. This chain joins TRBV7-8 and TRBJ1-4; D not certain. V lost 5 bases, J lost 11 bases, and 18 bases lay in between. CDR3 length equals 14 residues. Germline V gene data show CDR1 as SGHVS and CDR2 as FQNEAQ.

This chain uses TRBV12-3 or TRBV12-4 with TRBJ2-1; 10 bases align to TRBD2. The length of the CDR3 is 14 residues. The J segment lost 8 bases and the V segment lost 2 bases, leaving 3 bases of the junction unmatched. Here the CDR3 DNA reads TGTGCCAGCAGTTTATCTAGCGGGAGATATGAGCAGTTCTTC. Residues: CASSLSSGRYEQFF.

The gene calls are TRBV5-1 and TRBJ2-1, with D perhaps TRBD2 (5 bases). V lost 0 bases, J lost 9 bases, and 13 bases lay in between. This CDR3 spans 14 amino acids. CDR1 and CDR2 from the germline V gene are SGHRS and YFSETQ. The CDR3 region is CASSLVGEQVEQFF. The CDR3 region has the DNA TGCGCCAGCAGCTTGGTCGGGGAGCAGGTTGAGCAGTTCTTC.

V gene TRBV12-3 or TRBV12-4 combines with J gene TRBJ1-1, with 8 bases fitting TRBD1. The CDR3 is 13 amino acids. V shed 4 bases and J 6 bases; nucleotides not matched to a gene: 4. The CDR3 here is CASSSDRDAEAFF. CDR3 nucleotides: TGTGCCAGCAGTTCGGACAGGGACGCTGAAGCTTTCTTT.

This clonotype was seen a few times. The rearrangement joins TRBV7-3 to TRBJ2-1; D remains unclear. Between the trimmed V and J ends, which lost 5 bases and 0 bases, there was a span of 11 bases. The CDR3 has 15 amino acids. CDR1 and CDR2 (germline): SGHTA, FQGTGA. The CDR3 DNA sequence: TGTGCCAGCAGCCCTCAGCCGAGCTCCTACAATGAGCAGTTCTTC. Translating it yields CASSPQPSSYNEQFF. The variable domain in full, completed from reference TRBV7-3 and TRBJ2-1, reads GAGVSQTPSNKVTEKGKYVELRCDPISGHTALYWYRQSLGQGPEFLIYFQGTGAADDSGLPNDRFFAVRPEGSVSTLKIQRTERGDSAVYLCASSPQPSSYNEQFFGPGTRLTVL.

This clonotype was recorded many times. The chain couples TRBV19 to TRBJ2-1; 9 bases align to TRBD1. Germline V gives CDR1 LNHDA, CDR2 SQIVND (reference sequence). The CDR3 runs to 14 residues. With 10 bases clipped from V and 4 bases from J, the junction kept 8 bases outside the gene matches. As DNA, the CDR3 is TGTGCCACCGCGGACAGGGGACCTTACAATGAGCAGTTCTTC. It translates to CATADRGPYNEQFF.

The table lists this clonotype with a few counts. V is TRBV29-1 and J is TRBJ2-5; maybe TRBD1 (6 bases). Germline V gives CDR1 SQVTM, CDR2 ANQGSEA. The CDR3 is made up of 13 amino acids. The V and J ends lost 5 bases and 3 bases respectively, with 13 bases between them. Here the CDR3 reads CSVLQGSKETQYF. CDR3 nucleotide sequence: TGCAGCGTTCTACAGGGAAGTAAAGAGACCCAGTACTTC.

The chain combines TRBV7-9 with TRBJ2-7; no clear D. The germline V gene has CDR1 SEHNR and CDR2 FQNEAQ (reference sequence). The CDR3 consists of 15 residues. The V end was cut by 3 bases, the J end by 6 bases, with 18 bases between. In DNA form, the CDR3 reads TGTGCCAGCAGCTTTGGCGTCGTTTCCGGCTCCGAGCAGTACTTC. It translates to CASSFGVVSGSEQYF. The whole variable domain, remainder taken from reference TRBV7-9 and TRBJ2-7, is DTGVSQNPRHKITKRGQNVTFRCDPISEHNRLYWYRQTLGQGPEFLTYFQNEAQLEKSRLLSDRFSAERPKGSFSTLEIQRTEQGDSAMYLCASSFGVVSGSEQYFGPGTRLTVT.

This clonotype was seen many times. The chain is built from TRBV12-3 or TRBV12-4 and TRBJ1-5; D is uncertain. The V end was cut by 2 bases, the J end by 5 bases, with 10 bases between. The CDR3 is 14 amino acids. This CDR3 reads CASSLYPRDQPQHF. DNA of the CDR3: TGTGCCAGCAGTTTATACCCTAGGGATCAGCCCCAGCATTTT.

The J gene is TRBJ2-3, the V gene TRBV20-1; 14 nucleotides align to TRBD2. Germline V gives CDR1 DFQATT, CDR2 SNEGSKA (reference sequence). J lost 5 bases, V lost 4 bases, and 5 bases had no gene match. The CDR3 extends over 15 amino acids. CDR3 nucleotides: TGCAGTGCTATCCGACTAGCGGGAGGGGTAGATACGCAGTATTTT. Its protein is CSAIRLAGGVDTQYF.

This clonotype was observed a handful of times. The CDR3 spells CASSSRDRYTDTQYF. CDR3 in DNA: TGTGCCAGCAGCTCACGGGACAGGTACACAGATACGCAGTATTTT. J is TRBJ2-3 and V is TRBV7-9; TRBD1 matches 8 bases. The CDR3 has 15 residues. Germline lookup yields CDR1 SEHNR and CDR2 FQNEAQ (reference sequence). Trimming removed 4 bases from V and 2 bases from J; junction bases left unmatched: 5.

The chain combines TRBV24-1 with TRBJ2-7; the D gene is possibly TRBD1 (6 bases). The ends were cut back, 5 bases at V and 5 bases at J, with 12 bases in the middle. The CDR3 consists of 13 residues. Germline V gives CDR1 KGHDR, CDR2 SFDVKD. The CDR3 sequence: CATSGEGDNEQYF. The CDR3 DNA reads as TGTGCCACCAGTGGAGAGGGGGACAACGAGCAGTACTTC.

The J gene is TRBJ1-2, the V gene TRBV28; TRBD1 is a possible D gene (5 bases). The CDR3 is made up of 16 amino acids. V dropped 3 bases and J dropped 4 bases, with 18 bases sitting between them. Germline V gene lookup returns CDR1 MDHEN and CDR2 SYDVKM. The CDR3 region is CASSLDAGQSIYGYTF. The CDR3, as DNA: TGTGCCAGCAGTTTGGATGCTGGACAAAGCATCTATGGCTACACCTTC.

This rearrangement joins TRBV7-2 to TRBJ2-4, with D perhaps matching TRBD2 (6 bases). CDR3 size: 13 residues. The germline V gene encodes CDR1 SGHTA and CDR2 FQGNSA. V lost 5 bases and J 6 bases, leaving 11 bases between the germline ends. In nucleotides, the CDR3 is TGTGCCAGCAGCCCCGACGGGGGAAACATTCAGTACTTC. The encoded protein is CASSPDGGNIQYF.

The chain has TRBV20-1 and TRBJ2-1; TRBD1 matches 9 bases. This CDR3 has 10 residues. V gave up 5 bases and J gave up 13 bases; unmatched junction bases: 3. Germline V gene lookup returns CDR1 DFQATT and CDR2 SNEGSKA (reference sequence). The CDR3 DNA reads as TGCAGTGCTGTGGGACAGGGTCAGTTCTTC. Its protein is CSAVGQGQFF.

This clonotype was observed a handful of times. The chain employs TRBV28 and TRBJ1-1; D perhaps matches TRBD1 (6 bases). CDR1 is MDHEN, CDR2 SYDVKM, per germline. Trimming left V 2 bases short and J 0 bases short, with 7 bases between. CDR3 size: 14 residues. The chain's CDR3 is CASSLRGMNTEAFF. The DNA for the CDR3 is TGTGCCAGCAGTTTAAGGGGGATGAACACTGAAGCTTTCTTT. The variable domain in full, with the rest retrieved from reference TRBV28 and TRBJ1-1, is DVKVTQSSRYLVKRTGEKVFLECVQDMDHENMFWYRQDPGLGLRLIYFSYDVKMKEKGDIPEGYSVSREKKERFSLILESASTNQTSMYLCASSLRGMNTEAFFGQGTRLTVV.

The V call is TRBV10-3, the J call TRBJ1-1; D gene unclear. Deletions cut 0 bases from V and 4 bases from J, with 6 bases between. CDR3 length: 13 amino acids. From germline, CDR1 is ENHRY and CDR2 SYGVKD. Written as DNA, the CDR3 is TGTGCCATCAGTGAGTCGATGGGCACTGAAGCTTTCTTT. As protein: CAISESMGTEAFF.

This clonotype occurred a few times. The chain has TRBV27 and TRBJ2-7; D is perhaps TRBD1 or TRBD2 (6 bases each). Trimming left V 4 bases short and J 3 bases short, with 16 bases between. CDR3 length: 15 residues. Germline CDR1 MNHEY, CDR2 SMNVEV (reference sequence). Here the CDR3 reads CASSSGASFIYEQYF. The CDR3 region has the DNA TGTGCCAGCAGTTCGGGGGCCTCATTTATCTACGAGCAGTACTTC.

Concerning this clonotype itself: A read error may explain this, as a much larger clone is one base away. The J gene is TRBJ1-5, the V gene TRBV6-5, with unresolved D. CDR3 length: 13 amino acids. The V gene's germline CDR1 is MNHEY and CDR2 SVGAGI. The CDR3 nucleotides read TGTGCCAGCGGTTACGAGGGCCGTCAGCCCCAGCATTTT. This encodes CASGYEGRQPQHF.

This rearrangement joins TRBV5-1 to TRBJ2-3; 8 nucleotides agree with TRBD2. Germline CDR1 is SGHRS and CDR2 is YFSETQ. The CDR3 sequence is 16 residues long. V shed 0 bases, J shed 2 bases, and the junction held 5 bases outside the gene matches. The CDR3: CASSLGAGALTDTQYF. The DNA of the CDR3 is TGCGCCAGCAGCTTGGGAGCGGGGGCACTCACAGATACGCAGTATTTT.

This clonotype was detected ten times or more. This rearrangement joins TRBV2 to TRBJ2-7, with D possibly matching TRBD1 (6 bases). Germline CDR1 SNHLY, CDR2 FYNNEI. Trimming stripped 5 bases from V and 5 bases from J, with 16 bases between. CDR3 size: 14 residues. CDR3 sequence: CASSKGHPMDEQYF. CDR3 sequence (DNA): TGTGCCAGCAGTAAGGGACACCCGATGGACGAGCAGTACTTC.

This clonotype was detected only a few times. The V and J genes are TRBV25-1 and TRBJ1-6; TRBD1 agrees at 9 bases. CDR1 MGHDK and CDR2 SYGVNS come from the germline V gene. This CDR3 spans 15 amino acids. V lost 4 bases to trimming and J lost 8 bases; unmatched junction nucleotides: 6. The CDR3 here is CASSVQGAMDSPLHF. The CDR3 nucleotides are TGTGCCAGCAGTGTACAGGGGGCAATGGATTCACCCCTCCACTTT.

The rearrangement joins TRBV20-1 to TRBJ1-2, with 7 nucleotides matching TRBD1. The V gene end was trimmed by 1 base and the J gene end by 0 bases; junction bases not matched to a gene: 8. Germline CDR1 reads DFQATT; CDR2 reads SNEGSKA (reference sequence). This CDR3 is 16 amino acids long. DNA for the CDR3: TGCAGTGCTAGAGGTTCTGACAGGGTGTCTAACTATGGCTACACCTTC. Encoded protein: CSARGSDRVSNYGYTF.

V and J are TRBV28 and TRBJ1-3; D gene ambiguous. The V and J ends lost 5 bases and 3 bases respectively, with 11 bases between them. The germline V gene has CDR1 MDHEN and CDR2 SYDVKM. There are 14 residues in the CDR3. The CDR3 DNA is TGTGCCAGCAGTCTAGGACCAGGTGGAAACACCATATATTTT. Protein sequence: CASSLGPGGNTIYF.

The sample holds many counts of this clonotype. This sequence joins TRBV6-2 or TRBV6-3 and TRBJ1-5; D ambiguous. The V end lost 8 bases, the J end lost 5 bases, and 16 bases lay between the germline ends. CDR1 is MNHEY and CDR2 is SVGEGT in the germline V gene. The CDR3 sequence is 14 residues long. The CDR3, as DNA: TGTGCCAGCGCGGGTGGGTCGGCGCATCAGCCCCAGCATTTT. As protein: CASAGGSAHQPQHF.

This chain links TRBV20-1 with TRBJ2-2; D is perhaps TRBD1 (7 bases). Trimming cost V 0 bases and J 4 bases, with 24 bases left between them. From germline, CDR1 is DFQATT and CDR2 SNEGSKA (reference sequence). CDR3 size: 19 residues. Here the CDR3 reads CSARDLGLARGRVTGELFF. The CDR3 nucleotides read TGCAGTGCTAGAGATTTGGGTCTAGCGAGGGGGCGGGTCACCGGGGAGCTGTTTTTT.

This clonotype was seen ten or more times. The chain links TRBV12-3 or TRBV12-4 to TRBJ2-2, with unresolved D. V lost 0 bases, J lost 0 bases, and 8 bases lay in between. The CDR3 sequence is 16 residues long. This chain's CDR3 is CASSLARPANTGELFF. In DNA, the CDR3 is TGTGCCAGCAGTTTAGCTAGACCCGCGAACACCGGGGAGCTGTTTTTT.

This clonotype has only a few counts. V gene TRBV5-1 combines with J gene TRBJ1-6; D call uncertain. V shed 4 bases and J shed 10 bases, with 12 bases lying between them. The germline V gene encodes CDR1 SGHRS and CDR2 YFSETQ. This CDR3 is built from 13 residues. Here the CDR3 reads CASSREELSPLHF. The CDR3 DNA follows: TGCGCCAGCAGCAGGGAGGAGCTCTCACCCCTCCACTTT.

The chain combines TRBV2 with TRBJ2-1, with 8 bases aligning to TRBD2. The germline gives CDR1 SNHLY, CDR2 FYNNEI. Trimming cost V 2 bases and J 0 bases; bases outside gene matches: 12. The CDR3 covers 19 residues. The CDR3 coding sequence is TGTGCCAGCAGTGAAATAAGTAGCGGGAAAGGGAGCTCCTACAATGAGCAGTTCTTC. It is translated as CASSEISSGKGSSYNEQFF.

This chain connects TRBV4-2 to TRBJ2-3; 8 nucleotides align to TRBD2. CDR1 and CDR2 from the germline V gene are LGHNA and YNFKEQ. The CDR3 spans 15 residues. The J segment lost 0 bases and the V segment lost 6 bases, leaving 5 bases of the junction unmatched. The DNA for the CDR3 is TGTGCCAGCAGAAGCGGGGGCACTAGCACAGATACGCAGTATTTT. Translation gives CASRSGGTSTDTQYF.

This clonotype was observed at least ten times. The chain links TRBV27 to TRBJ2-4; perhaps TRBD2 as D (6 bases). Germline lookup yields CDR1 MNHEY and CDR2 SMNVEV (reference sequence). The V gene lost 0 bases and the J gene lost 8 bases, with 20 bases spanning the gap. CDR3 length equals 17 residues. CDR3 in DNA: TGTGCCAGCAGTTTATCGGGGGGTTGGGAGCGGCCCGACATTCAGTACTTC. It yields the protein CASSLSGGWERPDIQYF.

In the case of this clonotype: A junction end diverges from the germline sequence, so it may reflect a read error. V and J are TRBV28 and TRBJ2-3, with D perhaps TRBD2 (6 bases). CDR1 is MDHEN, CDR2 SYDVKM, per germline. The CDR3 sequence is 14 residues long. Written as DNA, the CDR3 is TGTGCCAGCAGTCAAACGGGGGAAGGAGATACGCAGAATTTT. This encodes CASSQTGEGDTQNF.